This record looks at one TCR beta chain sequence and its context. This clonotype appeared a few times. Its antigen is not yet known. The input lacks base qualities; no much larger clone sits a single base away. Spanning cysteine to phenylalanine, the CDR3 consists of 12 amino acids. The read is trimmed to its CDR3 DNA, 36 bases read in frame from base 1. CDR1 and CDR2, looked up from the germline V gene (reference sequence), are SEHNR and FQNEAQ. V is reduced by 10 bases and J by 3 bases, leaving a spacing of 13 bases between them. These data are taken from a study of T cells in Graves' hyperthyroidism and ophthalmopathy (dated by TCRdb to between 2019 and 2020). For the study in its entirety: Peripheral blood samples were taken at the time of initial diagnosis, prior to any treatment. To identify TCR V-J signatures that set the groups apart, the researchers used a discovery cohort of more than 95 patients, made up of under 45 with Graves' ophthalmopathy and some 58 with stable Graves' hyperthyroidism. An independent validation cohort of 18 to 20 hyperthyroidism patients and over 15 patients who later progressed to ophthalmopathy tested prospective prediction of ophthalmopathy. For training and testing, the 100 or so patients in the discovery cohort were randomly divided in a 7:3 ratio. In more than 5 Graves' hyperthyroidism patients, the study also compared T-cell repertoires from thyroid tissue with T-cell repertoires from blood. Once sampling was done, hyperthyroidism patients were given methimazole at a starting dose of 30 mg daily, whereas ophthalmopathy patients were given high-dose intravenous methylprednisolone. TCR Vbeta CDR3 sequencing of 135 peripheral blood samples (under 45 ophthalmopathy, about 75 hyperthyroidism and some 17 progressor patients) is reported in the paper. Paper-wide results and their limitations: Sample size was not statistically predetermined, and blinding of investigators to group allocation was not performed. In cross-validation, a model built on a 13 V-J signature told ophthalmopathy apart from stable hyperthyroidism with under 90% sensitivity and about 81% specificity, and in testing the same model reached 80%/75%. Most expanded thyroid clonotypes (frequency above 0.001) were also detected in blood, suggesting blood repertoires may reflect thyroid immune responses. In validation, progression to ophthalmopathy was predicted by the model with 55% to 71% sensitivity and around 76% specificity, a median of 6.5 months before onset.

Amplification of TCR beta CDR3 regions was carried out from RNA transcripts. A first-round RT-PCR of the TCR CDR3 used the HTBI primer set with the Qiagen OneStep RT-PCR kit. A second multiplex PCR round built the libraries, followed by size selection and purification. Libraries were sequenced paired-end with 100 bp reads on an Illumina HiSeq2000. Per the original workflow: SOAPnuke was used to process the raw data, with reads discarded if the reads contained adapters or uncalled bases, had a mean Phred below 15, or lacked an exact constant-primer or identifier match. COPE v1.2.5 was used to merge the high-quality paired reads, and each unique nucleotide sequence was defined as a clonotype. Clonotypes were aligned to IMGT TRBV, TRBD and TRBJ reference segments using MiTCR v1.1. Only V-J combinations with frequency above 0.0001, covering roughly 99% of repertoires, were analysed. The TCS score was defined as the ratio of F50 (clonal expansion) to E x V (chaos), calculated using BLOSUM62-based TCRdist between CDR3 peptides within each V-J. Welch's t-statistics and random forest reduced fewer than 600 V-J features to roughly 13, which were used in a naive Bayes classifier (R e1071). Using fastp at Q25 and MiXCR, TCRdb reprocessed the public reads and kept productive beta chains. Each entry merges the rows of one CDR3 protein and shows their most common DNA and genes. TCRdb, rather than the study authors, made the V and J calls. In this sample the table shows a few hundred thousand distinct CDR3 sequences, about a sixth of which occur a single time. The top ten hold 2.5% to 4% of the sample.

Ophthalmopathy patients had moderately to severely active disease, with a Clinical Activity Score of 3 or more, a NOSPECS grade of 4 or more, and a disease duration of less than 3 months. Patients with uncontrolled infections, other autoimmune diseases, pregnancy or lactation were excluded. Clinical symptoms, serum thyroxine and TRAb, thyroid ultrasound, and orbital computed tomography formed the basis for the diagnoses. PBMCs were separated from over 9 ml of fresh peripheral blood using Ficoll-Paque density gradient centrifugation. Trizol reagent was used to extract total RNA, and RNA quality was then checked on an Agilent 2100 Bioanalyzer.

This TCR was recovered from a woman aged 40 to 55 with Graves' ophthalmopathy. The chain couples TRBV7-9 to TRBJ2-7, with the identity of the D gene unclear. The source material was blood. CDR3 sequence: CATQKQNYEQYF. The sequenced DNA: TGTGCCACCCAGAAACAGAACTACGAGCAGTACTTC.